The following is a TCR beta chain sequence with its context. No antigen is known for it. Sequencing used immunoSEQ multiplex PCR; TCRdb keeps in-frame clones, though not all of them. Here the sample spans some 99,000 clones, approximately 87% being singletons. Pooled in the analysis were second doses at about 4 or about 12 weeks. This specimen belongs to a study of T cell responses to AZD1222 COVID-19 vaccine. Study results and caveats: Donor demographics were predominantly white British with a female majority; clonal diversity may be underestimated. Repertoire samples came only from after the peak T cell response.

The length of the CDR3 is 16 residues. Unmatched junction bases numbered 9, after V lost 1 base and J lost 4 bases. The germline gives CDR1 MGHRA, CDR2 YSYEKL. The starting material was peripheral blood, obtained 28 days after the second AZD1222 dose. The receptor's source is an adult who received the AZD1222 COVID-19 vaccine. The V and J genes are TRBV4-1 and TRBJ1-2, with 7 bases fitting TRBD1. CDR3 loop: CASSQVTGTESYGYTF. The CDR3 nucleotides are TGCGCCAGCAGCCAAGTTACGGGGACAGAAAGCTATGGCTACACCTTC.